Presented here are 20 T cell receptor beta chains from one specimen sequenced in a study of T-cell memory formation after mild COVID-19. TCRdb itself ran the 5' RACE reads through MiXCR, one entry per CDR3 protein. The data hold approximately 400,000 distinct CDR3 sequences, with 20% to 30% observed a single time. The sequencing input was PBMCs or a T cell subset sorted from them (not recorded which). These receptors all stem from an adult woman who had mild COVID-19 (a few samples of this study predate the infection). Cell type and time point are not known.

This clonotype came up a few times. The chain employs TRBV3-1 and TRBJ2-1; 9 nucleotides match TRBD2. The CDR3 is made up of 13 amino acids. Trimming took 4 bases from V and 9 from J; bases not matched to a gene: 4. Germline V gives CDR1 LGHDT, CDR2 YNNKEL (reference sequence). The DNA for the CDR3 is TGTGCCAGCAGCCCGGCGGGAGGGGGTGAGCAGTTCTTC. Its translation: CASSPAGGGEQFF.

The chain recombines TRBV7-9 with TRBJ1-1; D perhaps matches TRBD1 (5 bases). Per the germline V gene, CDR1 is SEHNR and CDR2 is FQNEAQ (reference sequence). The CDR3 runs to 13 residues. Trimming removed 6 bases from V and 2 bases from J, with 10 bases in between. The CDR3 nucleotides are TGTGCCAGCAGTTCACAGGCCAACACTGAAGCTTTCTTT. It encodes CASSSQANTEAFF.

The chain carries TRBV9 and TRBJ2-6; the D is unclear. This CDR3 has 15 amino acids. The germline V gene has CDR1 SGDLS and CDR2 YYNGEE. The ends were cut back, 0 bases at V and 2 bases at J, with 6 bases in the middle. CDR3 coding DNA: TGTGCCAGCAGCGTAGAGCAGACTGGGGCCAACGTCCTGACTTTC. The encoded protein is CASSVEQTGANVLTF.

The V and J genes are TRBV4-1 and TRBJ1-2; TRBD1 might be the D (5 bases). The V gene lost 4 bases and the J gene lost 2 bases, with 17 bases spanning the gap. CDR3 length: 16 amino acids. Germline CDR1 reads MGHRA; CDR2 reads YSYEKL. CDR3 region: CASSRAGGVLNYGYTF. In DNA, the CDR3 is TGCGCCAGCAGCCGTGCGGGGGGGGTATTAAACTATGGCTACACCTTC.

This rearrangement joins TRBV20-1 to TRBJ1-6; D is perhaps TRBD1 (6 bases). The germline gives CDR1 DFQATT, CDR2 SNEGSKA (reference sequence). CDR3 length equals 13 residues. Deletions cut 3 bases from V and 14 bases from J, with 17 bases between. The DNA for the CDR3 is TGCAGTGCTAGTCGGGGGGCTGCGGTTGCCCTCCACTTT. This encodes CSASRGAAVALHF.

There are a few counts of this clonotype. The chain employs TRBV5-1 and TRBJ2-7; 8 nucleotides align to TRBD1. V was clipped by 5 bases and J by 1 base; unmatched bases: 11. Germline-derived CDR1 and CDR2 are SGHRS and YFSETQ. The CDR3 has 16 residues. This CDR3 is CASRPPSDRVSYEQYF. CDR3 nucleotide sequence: TGCGCCAGCAGGCCCCCTTCGGACAGGGTATCCTACGAGCAGTACTTC.

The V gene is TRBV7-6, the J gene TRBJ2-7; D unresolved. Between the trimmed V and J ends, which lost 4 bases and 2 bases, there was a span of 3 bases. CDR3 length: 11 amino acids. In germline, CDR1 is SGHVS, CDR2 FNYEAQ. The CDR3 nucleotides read TGTGCCAGCAGCTGGCCCTACGAGCAGTACTTC. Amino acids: CASSWPYEQYF.

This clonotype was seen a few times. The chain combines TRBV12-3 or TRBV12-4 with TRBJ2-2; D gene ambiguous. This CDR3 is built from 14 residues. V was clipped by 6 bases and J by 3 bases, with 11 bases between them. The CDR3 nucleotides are TGTGCCAGCAGCCGGTGGTCAGACACCGGGGAGCTGTTTTTT. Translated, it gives CASSRWSDTGELFF.

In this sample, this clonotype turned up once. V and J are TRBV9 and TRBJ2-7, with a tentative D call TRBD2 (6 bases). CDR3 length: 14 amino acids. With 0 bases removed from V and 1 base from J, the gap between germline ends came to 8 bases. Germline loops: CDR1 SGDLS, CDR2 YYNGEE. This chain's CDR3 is CASSVVSGSYEQYF. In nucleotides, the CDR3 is TGTGCCAGCAGCGTAGTGAGCGGGTCCTACGAGCAGTACTTC.

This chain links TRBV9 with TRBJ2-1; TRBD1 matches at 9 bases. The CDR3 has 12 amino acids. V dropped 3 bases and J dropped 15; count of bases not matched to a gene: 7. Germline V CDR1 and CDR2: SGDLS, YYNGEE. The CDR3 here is CASSAHRGRVFF. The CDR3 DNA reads TGTGCCAGCAGCGCCCACAGGGGGCGGGTGTTCTTC.

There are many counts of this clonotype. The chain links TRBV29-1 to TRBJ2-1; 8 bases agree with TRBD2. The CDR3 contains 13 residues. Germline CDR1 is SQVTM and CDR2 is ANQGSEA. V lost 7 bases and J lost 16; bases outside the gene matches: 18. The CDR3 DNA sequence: TGCAGCGCCGAAGCGGGAGTCACGTTGGCGCCTTTCTTC. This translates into CSAEAGVTLAPFF.

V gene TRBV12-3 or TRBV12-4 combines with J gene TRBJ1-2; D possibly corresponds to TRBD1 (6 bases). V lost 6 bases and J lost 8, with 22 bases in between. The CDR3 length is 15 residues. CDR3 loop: CASSQGTSLVRGYTF. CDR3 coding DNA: TGTGCCAGCAGCCAGGGGACCTCACTAGTGAGGGGCTACACCTTC.

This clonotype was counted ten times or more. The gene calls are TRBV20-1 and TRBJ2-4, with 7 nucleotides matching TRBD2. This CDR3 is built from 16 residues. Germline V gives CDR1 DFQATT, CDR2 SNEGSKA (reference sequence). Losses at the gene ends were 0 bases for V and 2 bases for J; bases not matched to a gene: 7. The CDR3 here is CSARDGRGWTKNIQYF. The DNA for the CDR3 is TGCAGTGCTAGAGATGGGCGGGGGTGGACCAAAAACATTCAGTACTTC.

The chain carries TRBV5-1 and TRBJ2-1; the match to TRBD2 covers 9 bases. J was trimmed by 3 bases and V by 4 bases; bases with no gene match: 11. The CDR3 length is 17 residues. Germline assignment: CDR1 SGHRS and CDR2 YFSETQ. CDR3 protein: CASSPGVGGGVYNEQFF. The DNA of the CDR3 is TGCGCCAGCAGCCCTGGGGTAGGCGGGGGGGTCTACAATGAGCAGTTCTTC.

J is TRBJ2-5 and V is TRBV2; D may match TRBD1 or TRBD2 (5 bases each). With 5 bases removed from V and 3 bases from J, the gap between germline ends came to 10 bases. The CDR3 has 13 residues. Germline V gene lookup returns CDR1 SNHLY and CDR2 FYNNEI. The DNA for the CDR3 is TGTGCCAGCAGTCCCGGGACCGAAGAGACCCAGTACTTC. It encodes CASSPGTEETQYF.

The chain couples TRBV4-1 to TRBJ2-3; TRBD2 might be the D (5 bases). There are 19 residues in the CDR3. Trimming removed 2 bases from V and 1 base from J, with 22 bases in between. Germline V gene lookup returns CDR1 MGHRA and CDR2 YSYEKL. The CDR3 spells CASSQQGPRITRGTDTQYF. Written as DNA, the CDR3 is TGCGCCAGCAGCCAACAAGGGCCCCGCATTACGAGGGGCACAGATACGCAGTATTTT.

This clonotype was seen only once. The CDR3 reads CASSLGPTGQNTEAFF. The CDR3 nucleotides read TGTGCCAGCAGCTTAGGCCCGACTGGGCAGAACACTGAAGCTTTCTTT. The chain links TRBV7-9 to TRBJ1-1; D gene unclear. The CDR3 extends over 16 amino acids. Looked up from germline, CDR1 is SEHNR and CDR2 is FQNEAQ (reference sequence). Trimming took off 1 base at V and 1 base at J, with 13 bases between the two ends.

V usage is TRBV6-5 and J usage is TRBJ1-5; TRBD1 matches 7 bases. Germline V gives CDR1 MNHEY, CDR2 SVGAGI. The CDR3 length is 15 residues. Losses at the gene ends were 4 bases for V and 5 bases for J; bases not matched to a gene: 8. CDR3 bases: TGTGCCAGCAGTTTCTCACAGGGGAAGGATCAGCCCCAGCATTTT. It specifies CASSFSQGKDQPQHF.

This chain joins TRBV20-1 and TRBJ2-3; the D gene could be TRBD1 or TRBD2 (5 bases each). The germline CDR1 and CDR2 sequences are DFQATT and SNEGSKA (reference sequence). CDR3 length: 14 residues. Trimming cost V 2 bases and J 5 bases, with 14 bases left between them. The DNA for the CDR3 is TGCAGTGCTAGACGAGGGGCCCGGGAAGATACGCAGTATTTT. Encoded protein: CSARRGAREDTQYF.

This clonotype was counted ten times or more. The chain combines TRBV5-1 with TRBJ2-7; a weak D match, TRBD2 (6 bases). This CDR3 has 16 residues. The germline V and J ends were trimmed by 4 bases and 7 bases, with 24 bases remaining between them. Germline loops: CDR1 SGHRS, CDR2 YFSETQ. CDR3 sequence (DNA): TGCGCCAGCAGCCGGACTACCCCTAGGCCTACGGATGAGCAGTACTTC. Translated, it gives CASSRTTPRPTDEQYF.